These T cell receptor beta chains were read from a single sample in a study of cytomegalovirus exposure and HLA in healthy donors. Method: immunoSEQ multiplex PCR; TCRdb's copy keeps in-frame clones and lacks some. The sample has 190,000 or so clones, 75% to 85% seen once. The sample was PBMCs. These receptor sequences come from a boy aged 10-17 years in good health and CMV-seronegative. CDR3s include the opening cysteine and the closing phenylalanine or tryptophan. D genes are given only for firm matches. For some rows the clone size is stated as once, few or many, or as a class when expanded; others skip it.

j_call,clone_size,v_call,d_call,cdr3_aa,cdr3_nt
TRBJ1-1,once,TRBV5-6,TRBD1,CASSLPRTGVQNTEAFF,TGTGCCAGCAGCTTGCCCCGGACAGGGGTTCAGAACACTGAAGCTTTCTTT
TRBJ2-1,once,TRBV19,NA,CASSRGWDNEQFF,TGTGCCAGTAGTAGAGGTTGGGACAATGAGCAGTTCTTC
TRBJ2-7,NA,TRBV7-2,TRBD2,CASSLVAGGDYEQYF,TGTGCCAGCAGCTTAGTAGCGGGAGGGGACTACGAGCAGTACTTC
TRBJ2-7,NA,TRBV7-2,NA,CASSLGRSSYEQYF,TGTGCCAGCAGCTTAGGAAGGAGCTCCTACGAGCAGTACTTC
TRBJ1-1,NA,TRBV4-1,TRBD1,CASSPPGTGAFF,TGCGCCAGCAGCCCACCCGGGACAGGGGCTTTCTTT
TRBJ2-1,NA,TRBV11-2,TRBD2,CASSSLAGGSNEQFF,TGTGCCAGCAGCAGCCTAGCGGGGGGGAGCAATGAGCAGTTCTTC
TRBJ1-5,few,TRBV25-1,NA,CASSMESNQPQHF,TGTGCCAGCAGCATGGAGAGCAATCAGCCCCAGCATTTT
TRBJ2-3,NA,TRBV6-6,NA,CASSPTGDTQYF,TGTGCCAGCAGTCCCACCGGGGATACGCAGTATTTT
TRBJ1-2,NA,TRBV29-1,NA,CSAFGGGISYTF,TGCAGCGCCTTTGGTGGGGGGATAAGCTACACCTTC
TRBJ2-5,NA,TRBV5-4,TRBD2,CASSGRGGRQETQYF,TGTGCCAGCAGCGGGCGGGGGGGCCGGCAAGAGACCCAGTACTTC
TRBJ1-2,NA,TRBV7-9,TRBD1,CASSRKGAVNYGYTF,TGTGCCAGCAGCAGAAAGGGGGCGGTTAACTATGGCTACACCTTC